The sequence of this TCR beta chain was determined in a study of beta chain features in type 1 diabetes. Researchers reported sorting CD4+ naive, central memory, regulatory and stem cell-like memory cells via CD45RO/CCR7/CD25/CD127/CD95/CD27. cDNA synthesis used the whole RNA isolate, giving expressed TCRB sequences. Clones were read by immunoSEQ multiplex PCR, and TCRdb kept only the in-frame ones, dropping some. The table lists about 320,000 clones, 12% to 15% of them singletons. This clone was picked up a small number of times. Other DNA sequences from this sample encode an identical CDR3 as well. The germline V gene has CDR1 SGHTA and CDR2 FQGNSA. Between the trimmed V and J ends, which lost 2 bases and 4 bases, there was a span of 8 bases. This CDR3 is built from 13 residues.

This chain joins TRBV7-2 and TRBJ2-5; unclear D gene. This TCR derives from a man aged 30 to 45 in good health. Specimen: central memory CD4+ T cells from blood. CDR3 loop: CASSLSSGETQYF. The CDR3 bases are TGTGCCAGCAGCTTATCTAGTGGAGAGACCCAGTACTTC.